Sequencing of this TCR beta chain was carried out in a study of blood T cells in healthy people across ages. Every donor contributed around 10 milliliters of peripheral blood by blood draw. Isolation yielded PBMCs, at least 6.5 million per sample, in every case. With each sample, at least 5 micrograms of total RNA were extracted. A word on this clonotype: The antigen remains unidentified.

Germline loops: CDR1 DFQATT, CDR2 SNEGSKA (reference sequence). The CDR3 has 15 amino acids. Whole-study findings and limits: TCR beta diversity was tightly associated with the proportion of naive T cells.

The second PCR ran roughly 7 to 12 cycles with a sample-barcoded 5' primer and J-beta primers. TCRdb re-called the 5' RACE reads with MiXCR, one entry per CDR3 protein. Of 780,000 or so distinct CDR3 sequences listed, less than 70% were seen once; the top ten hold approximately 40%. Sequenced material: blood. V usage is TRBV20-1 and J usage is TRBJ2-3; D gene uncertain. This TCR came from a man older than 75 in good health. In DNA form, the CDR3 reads TGCAGAGCTGGAGACTGGGCGGTTGGTACTGATACGCAGTATTTT. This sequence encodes CRAGDWAVGTDTQYF.